Following are 21 T cell receptor beta chains from one sample sequenced in a study of naive and memory T cell subsets. An equimolar mix of two oligonucleotides served as the beta constant-region primer for TRBC1 and TRBC2. From the UMI-ligation and nested PCR reads, TCRdb called clonotypes with MiXCR, one entry per CDR3 protein. The data hold some 83,000 distinct CDR3 sequences, with around 13% observed a single time. The sequencing input was central memory CD4+ T cells from blood. These receptors were collected from a human donor in good health.

This clonotype was counted a few times. The J gene is TRBJ2-6, the V gene TRBV5-6; D not certain. Germline loops: CDR1 SGHDT, CDR2 YYEEEE. The CDR3 runs to 17 residues. Trimming shortened V by 4 bases and J by 0 bases, and 14 bases separated the two germline ends. The CDR3, as DNA: TGTGCCAGCAGCCTCAGGAACTTCCGCTCTGGGGCCAACGTCCTGACTTTC. Protein product: CASSLRNFRSGANVLTF. Full variable domain (missing parts from reference TRBV5-6 and TRBJ2-6): DAGVTQSPTHLIKTRGQQVTLRCSPKSGHDTVSWYQQALGQGPQFIFQYYEEEERQRGNFPDRFSGHQFPNYSSELNVNALLLGDSALYLCASSLRNFRSGANVLTFGAGSRLTVL.

The sample holds many counts of this clonotype. The rearrangement uses TRBV7-2 and TRBJ2-1, with TRBD2 matching 8 bases. CDR1 is SGHTA, CDR2 FQGNSA, per germline. With V trimmed by 5 bases and J by 10 bases, 13 bases remained unmatched. This CDR3 is 15 amino acids long. The CDR3 spells CASSLTPGGRGEQFF. CDR3 in DNA: TGTGCCAGCAGCCTCACCCCGGGGGGGCGGGGGGAGCAGTTCTTC.

The rearrangement uses TRBV6-5 and TRBJ1-2; perhaps TRBD1 as D (5 bases). Germline CDR1 is MNHEY and CDR2 is SVGAGI. V was trimmed by 2 bases and J by 8 bases, leaving 18 bases between them. This CDR3 is 15 amino acids long. The CDR3 reads CASSYLGGAKGGYTF. CDR3 in DNA: TGTGCCAGCAGTTACCTTGGAGGGGCTAAAGGCGGCTACACCTTC.

The rearrangement links TRBV6-1 to TRBJ2-1, with D hard to call. The V gene lost 6 bases and the J gene lost 0 bases, with 12 bases spanning the gap. Germline assignment: CDR1 MNHNS and CDR2 SASEGT. The CDR3 extends over 15 amino acids. CDR3 sequence reads: CASREQESSYNEQFF. The CDR3 bases are TGTGCCAGCAGGGAGCAGGAGAGCTCCTACAATGAGCAGTTCTTC.

The genes are TRBV7-2 and TRBJ2-7; 13 bases align to TRBD2. The germline gives CDR1 SGHTA, CDR2 FQGNSA. This CDR3 comprises 16 residues. V was clipped by 5 bases and J by 1 base; unmatched bases: 5. The CDR3 region is CASSLTSGRVSYEQYF. The CDR3 DNA reads as TGTGCCAGCAGCCTAACTAGCGGGAGGGTTTCCTACGAGCAGTACTTC.

This clonotype was counted only a few times. This sequence joins TRBV15 and TRBJ2-1; possible D gene TRBD1, 5 bases. V was cut by 0 bases and J by 4 bases, with 16 bases left in between. Germline lookup yields CDR1 LNHNV and CDR2 YYDKDF (reference sequence). The CDR3 sequence is 17 residues long. CDR3 in amino acids: CATSRDITRTTYNEQFF. The CDR3 nucleotides read TGTGCCACCAGCAGAGATATCACAAGGACAACGTACAATGAGCAGTTCTTC.

This clonotype was detected ten times or more. The chain carries TRBV11-3 and TRBJ2-1; D unclear. Germline CDR1 SGHNT, CDR2 YENEEA. The CDR3 has 17 residues. Trimming took 0 bases from V and 0 from J, leaving 12 bases between them. CDR3 amino acids: CASSLDHSRSSYNEQFF. The CDR3 DNA is TGTGCCAGCAGCTTAGATCATTCGCGGAGCTCCTACAATGAGCAGTTCTTC. The full variable domain, with the rest looked up from reference TRBV11-3 and TRBJ2-1, is EAGVVQSPRYKIIEKKQPVAFWCNPISGHNTLYWYLQNLGQGPELLIRYENEEAVDDSQLPKDRFSAERLKGVDSTLKIQPAELGDSAVYLCASSLDHSRSSYNEQFFGPGTRLTVL.

A few counts support this clonotype. The CDR3 sequence: CASSQWAGNEKLFF. The CDR3 nucleotides read TGTGCCAGCAGCCAATGGGCGGGCAATGAAAAACTGTTTTTT. The V and J genes are TRBV3-1 and TRBJ1-4; D is undetermined. Germline loops: CDR1 LGHDT, CDR2 YNNKEL (reference sequence). This CDR3 is built from 14 residues. The V end was cut by 2 bases, the J end by 5 bases, with 9 bases between.

Remarks on this clonotype: At one of its ends the junction is not consistent with the germline gene, which may arise from a read error. The V and J genes are TRBV29-1 and TRBJ2-3; TRBD2 is a possible D gene (7 bases). The CDR3 is 14 residues long. Looked up from germline, CDR1 is SQVTM and CDR2 is ANQGSEA. The DNA for the CDR3 is TGCAGCGTAGAAGGGGGGGCAGGCACAGATACGCAGTATTTT. The encoded protein is CSVEGGAGTDTQYF.

This clonotype was observed at least ten times. This sequence joins TRBV29-1 and TRBJ2-4; D is perhaps TRBD1 or TRBD2 (7 bases each). CDR1 SQVTM and CDR2 ANQGSEA come from the germline V gene. The V end was cut by 1 base, the J end by 1 base, with 17 bases between. The CDR3 runs to 17 residues. The CDR3 coding sequence is TGCAGCGTTGAAGCAGGGGGAGGGTGGTATGCCAAAAACATTCAGTACTTC. This codes for CSVEAGGGWYAKNIQYF. Full variable domain (remainder filled in from reference TRBV29-1 and TRBJ2-4): SAVISQKPSRDICQRGTSLTIQCQVDSQVTMMFWYRQQPGQSLTLIATANQGSEATYESGFVIDKFPISRPNLTFSTLTVSNMSPEDSSIYLCSVEAGGGWYAKNIQYFGAGTRLSVL.

This clonotype came up a few times. V gene TRBV2 combines with J gene TRBJ1-2, with D tentatively TRBD1 (6 bases). Trimming took 6 bases from V and 4 from J, leaving 15 bases between them. The CDR3 contains 14 residues. Germline-derived CDR1 and CDR2 are SNHLY and FYNNEI. CDR3 bases: TGTGCCAGCAGGGAGGGGGGGCTCGGCTATGGCTACACCTTC. This sequence encodes CASREGGLGYGYTF. Full variable domain (outside the CDR3, taken from reference TRBV2 and TRBJ1-2): EPEVTQTPSHQVTQMGQEVILRCVPISNHLYFYWYRQILGQKVEFLVSFYNNEISEKSEIFDDQFSVERPDGSNFTLKIRSTKLEDSAMYFCASREGGLGYGYTFGSGTRLTVV.

This clonotype has only a few counts. This rearrangement joins TRBV14 to TRBJ1-2; D might be TRBD1 (5 bases). The germline V gene encodes CDR1 SGHDN and CDR2 FVKESK. This CDR3 has 15 amino acids. The ends were cut back, 1 base at V and 8 bases at J, with 17 bases in the middle. This CDR3 is CASSQGPGTVRGYTF. The CDR3 DNA reads as TGTGCCAGCAGCCAAGGCCCAGGGACGGTGAGAGGCTACACCTTC. Together with reference TRBV14 and TRBJ1-2, the CDR3 gives the full variable domain: EAGVTQFPSHSVIEKGQTVTLRCDPISGHDNLYWYRRVMGKEIKFLLHFVKESKQDESGMPNNRFLAERTGGTYSTLKVQPAELEDSGVYFCASSQGPGTVRGYTFGSGTRLTVV.

The rearrangement links TRBV10-3 to TRBJ1-6, with 8 bases lining up with TRBD1. The length of the CDR3 is 14 residues. Trimming cost V 5 bases and J 5 bases; bases outside gene matches: 2. Germline CDR1 and CDR2: ENHRY and SYGVKD. The CDR3 sequence: CAISLTGDNSPLHF. CDR3 coding DNA: TGTGCCATCAGTCTGACAGGGGATAATTCACCCCTCCACTTT.

The chain recombines TRBV7-7 with TRBJ2-2; either TRBD1 or TRBD2 may fit D (5 bases each). The CDR3 consists of 15 residues. The germline CDR1 and CDR2 sequences are SSHAT and FNYEAQ (reference sequence). V shed 7 bases and J shed 6 bases, with 18 bases lying between them. The CDR3 here is CASNGRDREPGELFF. The DNA of the CDR3 is TGTGCCAGCAACGGACGGGACCGGGAACCCGGGGAGCTGTTTTTT.

This sequence joins TRBV5-1 and TRBJ2-1; D tentatively fits TRBD1 or TRBD2 (5 bases each). Trimming removed 3 bases at V and 7 bases at J, with 17 bases between. Germline CDR1 and CDR2: SGHRS and YFSETQ. This CDR3 has 15 amino acids. The DNA of the CDR3 is TGCGCCAGCAGCTCGCAACGGTTGGGGGTAAATGAGCAGTTCTTC. Its translation: CASSSQRLGVNEQFF.

The chain has TRBV7-2 and TRBJ1-5; D call uncertain. Trimming stripped 1 base from V and 1 base from J, with 8 bases between. The CDR3 is made up of 15 amino acids. Germline V gene sequence: CDR1 SGHTA, CDR2 FQGNSA. The CDR3 protein is CASSLVGGSNQPQHF. CDR3 nucleotides: TGTGCCAGCAGCTTAGTCGGCGGAAGCAATCAGCCCCAGCATTTT.

This clonotype has at least ten counts. The rearrangement uses TRBV10-3 and TRBJ2-3, with D perhaps matching TRBD2 (5 bases). The V end lost 6 bases, the J end lost 0 bases, and 16 bases lay between the germline ends. Per germline, CDR1 ENHRY and CDR2 SYGVKD. The CDR3 loop spans 16 amino acids. The CDR3 DNA follows: TGTGCCATCAGCGCCGGGGTTCAGCCTAGCACAGATACGCAGTATTTT. Its translation is CAISAGVQPSTDTQYF.

This clonotype came up a few times. The chain joins TRBV6-2 or TRBV6-3 to TRBJ2-3; D is uncertain. V was pared by 0 bases and J by 4 bases, with 5 bases between. CDR1 and CDR2 from the germline V gene are MNHEY and SVGEGT. This CDR3 is built from 13 residues. The CDR3 DNA sequence: TGTGCCAGCAGTTACTCTGGGCCAGATACGCAGTATTTT. It specifies CASSYSGPDTQYF.

This clonotype was found many times. This sequence joins TRBV29-1 and TRBJ2-3, with TRBD2 matching over 9 bases. Germline V gene lookup returns CDR1 SQVTM and CDR2 ANQGSEA. The CDR3 extends over 14 amino acids. The V segment lost 6 bases and the J segment 2 bases; nucleotides outside the gene matches: 6. The CDR3 loop reads CSVDPGLATDTQYF. The DNA of the CDR3 is TGCAGCGTCGATCCGGGACTAGCCACAGATACGCAGTATTTT.

The chain has TRBV4-3 and TRBJ2-7, with 13 bases fitting TRBD2. This CDR3 has 15 residues. Trimming at V came to 5 bases and at J to 5 bases, leaving 6 bases not matched to a gene. CDR1 LGHNA and CDR2 YSLEER come from the germline V gene. CDR3 in amino acids: CASSTRTSGRDEQYF. In nucleotides, the CDR3 is TGCGCCAGCAGCACTCGGACTAGCGGGAGAGACGAGCAGTACTTC.

The count of this clonotype is one. A read error is possible here, since a much larger clone lies one base away. The chain combines TRBV5-6 with TRBJ2-7; 9 bases line up with TRBD2. The germline CDR1 and CDR2 sequences are SGHDT and YYEEEE. The trim removed 7 bases at V and 3 bases at J, leaving 8 bases unmatched. This CDR3 spans 14 amino acids. As DNA, the CDR3 is TGTGCCAGCCGCCCAGCGGGAGGAAGCTACGAGCAGTACTTC. The encoded protein is CASRPAGGSYEQYF.